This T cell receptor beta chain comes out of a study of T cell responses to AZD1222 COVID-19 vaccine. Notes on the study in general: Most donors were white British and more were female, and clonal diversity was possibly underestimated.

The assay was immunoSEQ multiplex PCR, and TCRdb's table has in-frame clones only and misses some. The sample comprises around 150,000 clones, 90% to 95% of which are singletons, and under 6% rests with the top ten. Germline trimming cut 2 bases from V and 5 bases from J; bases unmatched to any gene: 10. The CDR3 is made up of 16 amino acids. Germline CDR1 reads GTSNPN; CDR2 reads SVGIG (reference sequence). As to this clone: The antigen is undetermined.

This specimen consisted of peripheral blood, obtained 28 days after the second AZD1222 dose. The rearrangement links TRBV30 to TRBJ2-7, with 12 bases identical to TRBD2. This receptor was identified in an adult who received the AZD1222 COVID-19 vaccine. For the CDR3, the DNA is TGTGCCTGGAGTCCTAGACTAGCGGGAGTTGCGGACGAGCAGTACTTC. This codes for CAWSPRLAGVADEQYF.